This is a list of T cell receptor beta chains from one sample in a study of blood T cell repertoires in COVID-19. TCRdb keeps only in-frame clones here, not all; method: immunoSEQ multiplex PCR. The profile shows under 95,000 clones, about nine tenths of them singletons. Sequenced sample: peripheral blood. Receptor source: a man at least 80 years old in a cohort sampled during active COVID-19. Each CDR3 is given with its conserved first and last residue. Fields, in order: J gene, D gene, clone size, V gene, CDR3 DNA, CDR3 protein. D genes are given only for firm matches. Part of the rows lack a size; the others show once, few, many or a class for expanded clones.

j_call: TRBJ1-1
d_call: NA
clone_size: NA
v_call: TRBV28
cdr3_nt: TGTGCCAGCAGCTTTGGGGGGGCCCTGAACACTGAAGCTTTCTTT
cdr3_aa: CASSFGGALNTEAFF

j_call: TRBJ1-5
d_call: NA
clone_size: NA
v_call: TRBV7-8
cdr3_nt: TGTGCCAGCAGCTCCCGGACAGATCTCCTCCTATATAGCAATCAGCCCCAGCATTTT
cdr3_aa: CASSSRTDLLLYSNQPQHF

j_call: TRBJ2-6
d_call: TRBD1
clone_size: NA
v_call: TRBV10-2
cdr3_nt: TGCGCCAGCACCCCCGGCGGGACAGGGGGTTTTAGGGCCAACGTCCTGACTTTC
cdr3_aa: CASTPGGTGGFRANVLTF

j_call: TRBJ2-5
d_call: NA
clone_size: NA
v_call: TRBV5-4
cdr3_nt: TGTGCCAGCAGCTTGGCCCGTCGGGGGAAAGAGACCCAGTACTTC
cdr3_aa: CASSLARRGKETQYF

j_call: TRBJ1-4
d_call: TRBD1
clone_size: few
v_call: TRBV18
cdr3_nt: TGTGCCAGCTCACCAGACAGGGTATCAGAAAAACTGTTTTTT
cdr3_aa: CASSPDRVSEKLFF

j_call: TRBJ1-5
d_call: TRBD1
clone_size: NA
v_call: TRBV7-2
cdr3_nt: TGTGCCAGCAGCCTAAGACAGGGCGATCAGCCCCAGCATTTT
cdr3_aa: CASSLRQGDQPQHF

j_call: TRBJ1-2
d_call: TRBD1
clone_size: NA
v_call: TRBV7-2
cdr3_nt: TGTGCCAGCAGCCAGGAGGTCCAGGGGGCATATGGCTACACCTTC
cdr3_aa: CASSQEVQGAYGYTF

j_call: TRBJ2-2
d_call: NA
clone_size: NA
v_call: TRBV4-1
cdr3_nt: TGCGCCAGCAGCCAACCGTTCGGCACCGGGGAGCTGTTTTTT
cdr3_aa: CASSQPFGTGELFF

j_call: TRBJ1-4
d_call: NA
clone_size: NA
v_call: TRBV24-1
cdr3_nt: TGTGCCACCAGTGATACCCCGACGGGAAAACTGTTTTTT
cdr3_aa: CATSDTPTGKLFF

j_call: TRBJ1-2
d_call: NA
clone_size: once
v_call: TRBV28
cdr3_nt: TGTGCCAGCAGTTTAATAAGTCGTGGTCAGGGGAAGGGTGGCTACACCTTC
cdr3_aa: CASSLISRGQGKGGYTF

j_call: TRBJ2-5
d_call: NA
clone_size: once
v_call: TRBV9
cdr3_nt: TGTGCCAGCAGCTCAGGGACTCGAGAGACCCAGTACTTC
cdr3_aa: CASSSGTRETQYF

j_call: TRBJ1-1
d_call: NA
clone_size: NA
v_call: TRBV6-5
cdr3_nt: TGTGCCAGCAGTTACCGGGGGAGAAGTACTGAAGCTTTCTTT
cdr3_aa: CASSYRGRSTEAFF

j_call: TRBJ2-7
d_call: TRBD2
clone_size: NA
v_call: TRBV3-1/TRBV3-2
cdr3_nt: TGTGCCAGCAGCCAAGACCCAGCGGGGCGGGCCTACGAGCAGTACTTC
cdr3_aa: CASSQDPAGRAYEQYF

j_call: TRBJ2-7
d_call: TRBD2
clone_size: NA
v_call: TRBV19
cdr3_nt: TGTGCCAGTAGTACCCTGTCAGGGAGGGGCTACGAGCAGTACTTC
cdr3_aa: CASSTLSGRGYEQYF

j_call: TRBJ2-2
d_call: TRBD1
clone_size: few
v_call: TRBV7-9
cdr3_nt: TGTGCCAGCAGCTTAGAGACAGGGTTGAACACCGGGGAGCTGTTTTTT
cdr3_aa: CASSLETGLNTGELFF

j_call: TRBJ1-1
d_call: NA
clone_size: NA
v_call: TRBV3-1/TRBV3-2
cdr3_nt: TGTGCCAGCAGCTCCCCCGGGGGCACTGAAGCTTTCTTT
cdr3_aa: CASSSPGGTEAFF

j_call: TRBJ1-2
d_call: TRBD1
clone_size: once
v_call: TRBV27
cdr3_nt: TGTGCCAGCAGTTCTACACAGGGGCCCCATGGCTACACCTTC
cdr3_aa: CASSSTQGPHGYTF

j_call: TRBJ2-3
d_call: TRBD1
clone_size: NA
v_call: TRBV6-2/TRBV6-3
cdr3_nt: TGTGCCAGCAGTTACACCCAAGGACAGGGTGGGACAGATACGCAGTATTTT
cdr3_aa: CASSYTQGQGGTDTQYF

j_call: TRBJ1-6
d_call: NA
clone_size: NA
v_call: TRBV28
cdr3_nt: TGTGCCAGCGTCCCGGGTGGATATAATTCACCCCTCCACTTT
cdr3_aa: CASVPGGYNSPLHF

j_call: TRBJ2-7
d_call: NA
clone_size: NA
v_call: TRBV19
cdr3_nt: TGTGCCAGTAGTATTCTCACTTCCTACGAGCAGTACTTC
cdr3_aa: CASSILTSYEQYF

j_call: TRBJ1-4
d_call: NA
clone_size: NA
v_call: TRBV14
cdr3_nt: TGTGCCAGCAGCCCAACAGGGATACCTGAAAAACTGTTTTTT
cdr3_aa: CASSPTGIPEKLFF

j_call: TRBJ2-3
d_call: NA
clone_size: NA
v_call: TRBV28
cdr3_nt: TGTGCCAGCGGGACAACAGATACGCAGTATTTT
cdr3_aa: CASGTTDTQYF

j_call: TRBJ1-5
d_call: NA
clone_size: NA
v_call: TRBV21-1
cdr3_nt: TGTGCCAGCAGCAAATGGGGGCAGGGGGGTGATCAGCCCCAGCATTTT
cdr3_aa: CASSKWGQGGDQPQHF

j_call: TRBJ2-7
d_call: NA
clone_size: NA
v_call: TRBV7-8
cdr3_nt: TGTGCCAGCAGCTTAGCGGGAGGTTACAGGAAGGACTACGAGCAGTACTTC
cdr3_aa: CASSLAGGYRKDYEQYF

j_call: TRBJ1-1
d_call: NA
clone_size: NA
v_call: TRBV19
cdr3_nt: TGTGCCAGTAGTACCGTAGGGGGATCCTCCACTGAAGCTTTCTTT
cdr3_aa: CASSTVGGSSTEAFF

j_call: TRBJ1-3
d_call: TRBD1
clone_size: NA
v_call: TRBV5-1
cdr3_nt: TGCGCCAGCAGCTTACGGGACAGGGATAACACCATATATTTT
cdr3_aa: CASSLRDRDNTIYF

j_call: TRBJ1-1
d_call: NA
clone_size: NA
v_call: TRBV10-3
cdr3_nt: TGTGCCATCAGGGATACACAGGGTATCAGCACTGAAGCTTTCTTT
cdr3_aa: CAIRDTQGISTEAFF

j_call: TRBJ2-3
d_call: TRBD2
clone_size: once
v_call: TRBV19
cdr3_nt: TGTGCCAGTAGTATCCCCCTAGCGGGGGGGTTGTTAGATACGCAGTATTTT
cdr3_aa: CASSIPLAGGLLDTQYF

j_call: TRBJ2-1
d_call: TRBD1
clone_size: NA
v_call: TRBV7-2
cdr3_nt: TGTGCCAGCAGCCAAGCAGGGACAGAGTACAATGAGCAGTTCTTC
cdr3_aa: CASSQAGTEYNEQFF

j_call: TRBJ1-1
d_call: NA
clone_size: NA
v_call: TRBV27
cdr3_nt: TGTGCCAGCAGCGGACAGTTTCCTTTTGAAGCTTTCTTT
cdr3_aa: CASSGQFPFEAFF

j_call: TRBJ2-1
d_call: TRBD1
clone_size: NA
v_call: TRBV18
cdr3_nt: TGTGCCAGCTCACTGGGGGGACAGGGGGCGAATGAGCAGTTCTTC
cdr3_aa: CASSLGGQGANEQFF

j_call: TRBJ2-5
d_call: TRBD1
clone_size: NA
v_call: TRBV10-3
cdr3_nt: TGTGCCATCAGTGACTCGACAGGGGAGGAGACCCAGTACTTC
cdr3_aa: CAISDSTGEETQYF

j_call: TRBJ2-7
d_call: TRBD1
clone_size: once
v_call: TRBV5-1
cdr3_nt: TGCGCCAGCAGCAGGACAGGGAGTTCCTACGAGCAGTACTTC
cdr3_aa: CASSRTGSSYEQYF

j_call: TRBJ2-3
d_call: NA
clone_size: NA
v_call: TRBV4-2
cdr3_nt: TGTGCCAGCAGCCAAGTTGGCGGCATTAGCACAGATACGCAGTATTTT
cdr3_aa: CASSQVGGISTDTQYF

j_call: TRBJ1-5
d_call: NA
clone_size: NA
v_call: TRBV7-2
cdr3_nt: TGTGCCAGCAGCTTAGTCTCGGGATCTAGCAATCAGCCCCAGCATTTT
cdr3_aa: CASSLVSGSSNQPQHF

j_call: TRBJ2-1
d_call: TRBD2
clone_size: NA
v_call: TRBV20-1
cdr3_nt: TGCAGTGCTAGTCGGGCTAGCGGGGGAGCCTACAATGAGCAGTTCTTC
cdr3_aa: CSASRASGGAYNEQFF

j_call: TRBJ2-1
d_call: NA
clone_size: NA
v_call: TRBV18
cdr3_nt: TGTGCCAGCTCACCACCTGGCAGGGCCCCCTACAATGAGCAGTTCTTC
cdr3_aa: CASSPPGRAPYNEQFF

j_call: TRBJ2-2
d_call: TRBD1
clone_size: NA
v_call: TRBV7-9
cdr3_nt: TGTGCCGCGAGGGACAGGGGAAACACCGGGGAGCTGTTTTTT
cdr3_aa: CAARDRGNTGELFF

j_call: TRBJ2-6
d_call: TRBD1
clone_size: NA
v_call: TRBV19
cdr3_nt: TGTGCCAGCAGACAGGGGCGTTACTCTGGGGCCAACGTCCTGACTTTC
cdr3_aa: CASRQGRYSGANVLTF

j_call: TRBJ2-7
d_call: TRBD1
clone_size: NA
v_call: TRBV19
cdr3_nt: TGTGCCACTTGGCCAGGGACAGGCTACGAGCAGTACTTC
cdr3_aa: CATWPGTGYEQYF

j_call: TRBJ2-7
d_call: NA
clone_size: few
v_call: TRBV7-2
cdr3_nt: TGTGCCAGCAGCTTTAGTGGGAGTTCCTACGAGCAGTACTTC
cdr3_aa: CASSFSGSSYEQYF

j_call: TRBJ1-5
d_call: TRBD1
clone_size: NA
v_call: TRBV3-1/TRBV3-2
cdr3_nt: TGTGCCAGCAGCTTCCGGACAGGGCATCAGCCCCAGCATTTT
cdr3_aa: CASSFRTGHQPQHF

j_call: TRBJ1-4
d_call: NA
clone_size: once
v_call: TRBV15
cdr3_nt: TGTGCCACCAGCAGAGAGCGGGGAAATGAAAAACTGTTTTTT
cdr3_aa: CATSRERGNEKLFF

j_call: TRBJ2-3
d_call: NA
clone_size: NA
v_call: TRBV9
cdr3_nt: TGTGCCAGCAGCGATAAGACACTGAGCACAGATACGCAGTATTTT
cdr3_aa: CASSDKTLSTDTQYF

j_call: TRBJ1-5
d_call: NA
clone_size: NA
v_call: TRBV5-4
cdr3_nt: TGTGCCAGCAGCGTCGGGGCGGGGCAGCCCCAGCATTTT
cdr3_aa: CASSVGAGQPQHF

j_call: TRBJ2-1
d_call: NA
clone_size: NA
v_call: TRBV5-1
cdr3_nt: TGCGCCAGCGCTGACGGCGGGGTATACAATGAGCAGTTCTTC
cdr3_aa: CASADGGVYNEQFF

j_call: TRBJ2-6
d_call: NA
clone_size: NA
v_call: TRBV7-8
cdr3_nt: TGTGCCAGCAGCTTTGTACGGAGCTCTGGGGCCAACGTCCTGACTTTC
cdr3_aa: CASSFVRSSGANVLTF

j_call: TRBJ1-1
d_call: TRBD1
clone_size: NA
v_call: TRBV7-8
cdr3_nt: TGTGCCAGCAGCTTAGCGGGACAGGGTAGAGGCCTGCAAGCTTTCTTT
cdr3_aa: CASSLAGQGRGLQAFF

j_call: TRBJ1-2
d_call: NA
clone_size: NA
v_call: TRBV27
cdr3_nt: TGTGCCAGCAGTCTTTCACAGGACCGGCGGAGCTACACCTTC
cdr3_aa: CASSLSQDRRSYTF

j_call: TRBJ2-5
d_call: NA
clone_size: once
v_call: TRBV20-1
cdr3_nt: TGCAGTGCTAGTCGGGGACACTGGGGGTACCAAGAGACCCAGTACTTC
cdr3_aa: CSASRGHWGYQETQYF

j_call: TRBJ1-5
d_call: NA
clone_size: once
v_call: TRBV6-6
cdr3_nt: TGTGCCAGCAGTTACTCGCCGGTTGATAGCAATCAGCCCCAGCATTTT
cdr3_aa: CASSYSPVDSNQPQHF

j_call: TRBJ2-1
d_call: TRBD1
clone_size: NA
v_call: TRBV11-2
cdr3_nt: TGTGCCAGCAGCTCAACCGGGACAGCGAGCAATGAGCAGTTCTTC
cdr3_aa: CASSSTGTASNEQFF

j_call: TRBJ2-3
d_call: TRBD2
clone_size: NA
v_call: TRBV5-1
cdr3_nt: TGCGCCAGCAGCTTGACCGGTCGCGGTCTAGCGGGGGCCCGAGATACGCAGTATTTT
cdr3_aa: CASSLTGRGLAGARDTQYF